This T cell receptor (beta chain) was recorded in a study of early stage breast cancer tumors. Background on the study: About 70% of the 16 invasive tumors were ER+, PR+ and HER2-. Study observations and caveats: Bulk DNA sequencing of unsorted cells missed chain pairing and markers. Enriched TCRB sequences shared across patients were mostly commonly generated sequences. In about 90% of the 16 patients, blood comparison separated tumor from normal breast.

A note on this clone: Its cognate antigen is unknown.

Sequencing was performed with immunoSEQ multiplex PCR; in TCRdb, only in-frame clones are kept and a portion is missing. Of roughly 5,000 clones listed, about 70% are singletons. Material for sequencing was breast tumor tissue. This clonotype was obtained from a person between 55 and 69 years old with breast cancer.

The CDR3, as DNA: TGTGCCAGCAGTGAACAGCAGGGCTATGGCTACACCTTC. It encodes CASSEQQGYGYTF. This chain links TRBV2 with TRBJ1-2; D is possibly TRBD1 (5 bases). Germline CDR1 and CDR2: SNHLY and FYNNEI. Trimming cost V 2 bases and J 4 bases, with 8 bases left between them. The CDR3 is 13 residues long. The full variable domain, with the rest looked up from reference TRBV2 and TRBJ1-2, is EPEVTQTPSHQVTQMGQEVILRCVPISNHLYFYWYRQILGQKVEFLVSFYNNEISEKSEIFDDQFSVERPDGSNFTLKIRSTKLEDSAMYFCASSEQQGYGYTFGSGTRLTVV.